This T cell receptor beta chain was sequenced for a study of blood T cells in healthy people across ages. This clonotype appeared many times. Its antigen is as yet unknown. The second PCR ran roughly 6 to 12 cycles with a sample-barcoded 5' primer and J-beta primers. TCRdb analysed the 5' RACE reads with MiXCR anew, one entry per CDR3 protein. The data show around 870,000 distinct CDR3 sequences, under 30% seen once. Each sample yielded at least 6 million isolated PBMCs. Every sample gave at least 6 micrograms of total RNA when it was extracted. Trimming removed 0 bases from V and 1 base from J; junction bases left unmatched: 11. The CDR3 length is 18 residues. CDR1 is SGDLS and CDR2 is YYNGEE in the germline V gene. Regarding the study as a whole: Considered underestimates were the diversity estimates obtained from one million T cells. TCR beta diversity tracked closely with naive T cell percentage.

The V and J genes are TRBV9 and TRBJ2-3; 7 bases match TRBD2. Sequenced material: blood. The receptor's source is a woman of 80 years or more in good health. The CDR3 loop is CASSVATLGGWGTDTQYF. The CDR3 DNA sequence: TGTGCCAGCAGCGTAGCTACGTTGGGAGGGTGGGGCACAGATACGCAGTATTTT.